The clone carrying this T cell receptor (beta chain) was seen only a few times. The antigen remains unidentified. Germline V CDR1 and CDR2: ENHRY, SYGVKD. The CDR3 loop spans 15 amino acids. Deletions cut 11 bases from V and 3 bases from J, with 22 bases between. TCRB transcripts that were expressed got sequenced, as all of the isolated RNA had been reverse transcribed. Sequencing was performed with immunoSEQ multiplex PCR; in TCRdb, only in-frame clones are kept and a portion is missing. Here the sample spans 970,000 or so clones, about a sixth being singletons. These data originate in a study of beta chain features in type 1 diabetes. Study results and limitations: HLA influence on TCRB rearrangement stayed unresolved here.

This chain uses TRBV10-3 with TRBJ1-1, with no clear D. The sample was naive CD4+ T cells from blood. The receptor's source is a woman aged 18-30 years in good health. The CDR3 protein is CAARRAMDVYTEAFF. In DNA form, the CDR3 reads TGTGCCGCTCGCCGCGCGATGGACGTATACACTGAAGCTTTCTTT.